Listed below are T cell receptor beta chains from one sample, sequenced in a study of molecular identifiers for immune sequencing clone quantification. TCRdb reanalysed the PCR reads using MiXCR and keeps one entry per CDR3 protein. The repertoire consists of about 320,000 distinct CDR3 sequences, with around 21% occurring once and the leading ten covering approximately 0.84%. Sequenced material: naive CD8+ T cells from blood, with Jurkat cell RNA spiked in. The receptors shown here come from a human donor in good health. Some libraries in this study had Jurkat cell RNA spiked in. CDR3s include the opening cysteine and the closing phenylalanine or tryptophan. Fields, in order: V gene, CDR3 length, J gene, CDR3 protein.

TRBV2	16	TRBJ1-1	CASSPPGTGVYTEAFF
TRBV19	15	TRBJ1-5	CASSPTDRGHQPQHF
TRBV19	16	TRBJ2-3	CASSAWDRVSGDTQYF
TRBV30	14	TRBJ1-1	CAWSPRWGQTEAFF
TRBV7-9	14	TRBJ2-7	CASRPTDRAYEQYF
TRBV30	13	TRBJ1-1	CAWGGAGRAEAFF
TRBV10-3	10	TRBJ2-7	CAIGAFEQYF
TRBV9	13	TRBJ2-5	CASSPTSYETQYF
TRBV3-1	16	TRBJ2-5	CASSRLTGVSQETRYF
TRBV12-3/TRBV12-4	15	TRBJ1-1	CASSHARGLNTEAFF
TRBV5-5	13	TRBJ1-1	CASWGGMNTEAFF
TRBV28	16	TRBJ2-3	CASSISGVRITDTQYF